This T cell receptor (beta chain) was sequenced in a study of vaccination effects on CD4 cells after COVID-19 (dated 2022 in TCRdb). Describing the broader study: Each participant received two doses of an mRNA SARS-CoV-2 vaccine, either BNT162b2 or mRNA-1273. In the study, cultures from other donors were sequenced using the Oncomine TCR Beta short-read assay on an Illumina iSeq 100. The full study included roughly 11 COVID-19 convalescent patients and a few SARS-CoV-2-naive healthy vaccine recipients. In both COVID-19 convalescent patients and infection-naive vaccine recipients, the study compared SARS-CoV-2 spike-specific CD4+ TCR repertoires from before mRNA vaccination with those from after it.

Library preparation employed the immunoSEQ multiplex PCR assay. DNA from the CD4+ T cells that had been cultured and isolated underwent TCR beta CDR3 sequencing. In the original analysis: Non-productive TCR sequences were removed and reads were trimmed to the CDR3 region, keeping CDR3s of at least 7 amino acids. The MANAFEST web app was used to identify antigen-specific clonotypes by comparing expansion in peptide wells with expansion in reference cultures. For clones to be considered positive, expansion at FDR<0.05 versus reference and all other wells, an odds ratio above 5, and a frequency above 0.1% in two replicate wells were required. A clonotype was called cross-reactive if it was significantly expanded both in SARS-CoV-2 spike wells and in at least one common cold coronavirus spike condition. Using the stringdist R package, CDR3 similarity was measured by Levenshtein distance, and unrooted trees were constructed with ape in R 3.6.1. TCRdb obtained this table from immuneACCESS and retained in-frame rearrangements with V and J assigned. These tables miss some clones; where compared with another copy, unresolved V genes account for less than half of the shortfall, and the remainder is unexplained. That table is the source of V, J and clone size, and D and trimming were worked out from the DNA. Recorded for this sample are more than 40,000 clones; roughly four fifths of them occurred a single time. The biggest ten clones account for roughly 10% of the sample.

Worth noting for this clone: The specificity of this receptor is unknown. Base-call qualities are not available, and no considerably larger clone is one nucleotide away.

Findings and caveats that apply to the study as a whole: Both infection-induced and vaccine-induced clones contracted markedly at late post-vaccination timepoints, which is consistent with waning T cell responses. In healthy vaccine recipients, vaccine-induced clones were almost all SARS-CoV-2 mono-reactive, with only 1 of 255 being cross-reactive with common cold coronaviruses. The study was limited by a small number of convalescent patients and lacked early post-infection timepoints.

To identify antigen-specific CD4+ T cell clonotypes by their expansion, the ViraFEST assay first stimulated PBMC with viral peptide pools and then applied TCR sequencing. After roughly 11 days of culture, CD4+ T cells were isolated with the EasySep CD4+ T cell isolation kit. The absence of prior SARS-CoV-2 infection in healthy vaccine recipients was confirmed by negative nucleocapsid antibodies before and after vaccination. Each well held two million PBMC cultured in IMDM containing about 5.5% human AB serum, 9 to 10 IU/ml IL-2 and gentamicin, along with about 9.3 ug/ml peptides. On days 3 and 7, half of the culture medium was replaced with fresh IL-2-containing medium. Unless noted otherwise, every peptide stimulation condition was cultured in triplicate wells. Using Ficoll-Paque Plus gradient centrifugation, PBMC were separated from whole blood and then either used fresh or cryopreserved at -140C. The overlapping peptide pools covered the spike proteins of SARS-CoV-2 and of the common cold coronaviruses HCoV-NL63, HCoV-OC43 and HCoV-229E. Genomic DNA was extracted from cultured CD4+ T cells with the QIAamp micro DNA kit.

The CDR1 and CDR2 encoded by the germline V gene are MNHEY and SVGAGI. The germline ends are 9 bases apart after V is trimmed by 6 bases and J by 2 bases. From its cysteine to its phenylalanine, the CDR3 spans 13 amino acids. CDR3 DNA only is kept here, 39 bases in frame from base 1. Sequenced here: CD4+ T cells from PBMCs cultured with SARS-CoV-2 spike peptides, sampled before COVID-19 vaccination. In the paper's terms, the cell subset or site label means: SARS-CoV-2 spike overlapping peptide pool stimulation. The V and J segments used are TRBV6-5 and TRBJ2-3, with a tentative D gene TRBD1 over 6 matching bases. The clonotype was recovered from a human donor who received a COVID-19 vaccine. CDR3 protein: CASRQGITDTQYF. The DNA sequence is given as TGTGCCAGCAGACAGGGTATCACAGATACGCAGTATTTT.